This T cell receptor beta chain was recovered during a study of cytomegalovirus exposure and HLA in healthy donors. Study-wide background: Within the Caucasian-associated ancestry cluster were 81% of the roughly 400 genotyped donors.

With 60 Vbeta and 13 Jbeta primers, the PCR was carried out. Data came from immunoSEQ multiplex PCR; TCRdb stores just in-frame clones and leaves some out. The data hold about 59,000 clones, with roughly 80% observed a single time. This clone was counted between two and nine times. No antigen is known for it. General study results and limits: Common viral pathogens were later found to be apparently linked to several of the most significant clusters. The authors enumerated 180 or so TCR beta chains as linked to cytomegalovirus. The authors later found TCR association rates varying by HLA locus, with DRB1 most and HLA-C fewest.

Germline V gene lookup returns CDR1 KGHSH and CDR2 LQKENI. This CDR3 is built from 15 residues. V trimming: 4 bases; J trimming: 2 bases; junction bases outside the gene matches: 4. The TCR originated in a middle-aged woman in good health and CMV-seronegative. Sequences were obtained from PBMCs. This chain connects TRBV18 to TRBJ2-2; 7 positions match TRBD1. The CDR3 DNA sequence: TGTGCCAGCTCACGGGACAGACTTAACACCGGGGAGCTGTTTTTT. Amino acid sequence: CASSRDRLNTGELFF.